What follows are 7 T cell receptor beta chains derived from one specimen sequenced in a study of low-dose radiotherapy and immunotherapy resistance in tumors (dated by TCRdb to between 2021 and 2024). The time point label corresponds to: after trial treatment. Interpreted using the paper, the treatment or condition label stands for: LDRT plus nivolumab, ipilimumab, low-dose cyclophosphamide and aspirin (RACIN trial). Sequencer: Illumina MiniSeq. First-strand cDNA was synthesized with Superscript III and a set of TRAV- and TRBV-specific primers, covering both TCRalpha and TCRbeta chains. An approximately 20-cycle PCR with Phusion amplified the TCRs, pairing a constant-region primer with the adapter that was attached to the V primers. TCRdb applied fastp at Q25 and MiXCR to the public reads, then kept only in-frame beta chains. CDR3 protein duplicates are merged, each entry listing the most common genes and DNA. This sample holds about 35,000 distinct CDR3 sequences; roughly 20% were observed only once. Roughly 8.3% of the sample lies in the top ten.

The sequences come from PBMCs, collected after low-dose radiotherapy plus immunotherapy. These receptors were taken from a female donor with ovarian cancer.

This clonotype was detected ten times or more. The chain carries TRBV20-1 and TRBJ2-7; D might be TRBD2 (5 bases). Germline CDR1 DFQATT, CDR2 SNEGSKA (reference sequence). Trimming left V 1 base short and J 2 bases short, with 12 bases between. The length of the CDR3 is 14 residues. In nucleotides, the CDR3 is TGCAGTGCTAGAGGGGCAGGAGGAACCTACGAGCAGTACTTC. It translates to CSARGAGGTYEQYF.

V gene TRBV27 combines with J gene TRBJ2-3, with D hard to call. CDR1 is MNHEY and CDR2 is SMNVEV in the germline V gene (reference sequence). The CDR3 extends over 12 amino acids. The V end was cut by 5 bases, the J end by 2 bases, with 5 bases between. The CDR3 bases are TGTGCCAGCAGTGCGTTCACAGATACGCAGTATTTT. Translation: CASSAFTDTQYF.

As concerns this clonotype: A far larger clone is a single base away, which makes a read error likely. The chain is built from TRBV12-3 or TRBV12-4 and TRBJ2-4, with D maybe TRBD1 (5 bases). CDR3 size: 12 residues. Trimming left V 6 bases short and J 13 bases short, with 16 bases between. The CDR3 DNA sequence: TGTGCCAGCAGAGCACAGGCGAATGAGCAGTACTTC. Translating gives CASRAQANEQYF.

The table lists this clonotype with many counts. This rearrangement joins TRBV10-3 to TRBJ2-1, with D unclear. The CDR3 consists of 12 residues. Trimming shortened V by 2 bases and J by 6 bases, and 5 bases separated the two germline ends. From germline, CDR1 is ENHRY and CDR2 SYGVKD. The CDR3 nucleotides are TGTGCCATCAGTGAGCCAGGCAATGAGCAGTTCTTC. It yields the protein CAISEPGNEQFF.

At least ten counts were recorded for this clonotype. CDR3 region: CASSIVRQNGQPQHF. As DNA, the CDR3 is TGTGCCAGTAGTATTGTCAGGCAAAACGGTCAGCCCCAGCATTTT. This chain connects TRBV19 to TRBJ1-5; D remains unclear. Germline CDR1 is LNHDA and CDR2 is SQIVND (reference sequence). The V gene lost 3 bases and the J gene lost 6 bases, with 15 bases spanning the gap. This CDR3 contains 15 residues.

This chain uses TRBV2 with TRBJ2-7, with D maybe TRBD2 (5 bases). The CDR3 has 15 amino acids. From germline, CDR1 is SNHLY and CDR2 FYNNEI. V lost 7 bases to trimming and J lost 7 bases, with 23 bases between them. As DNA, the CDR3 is TGTGCCAGCACCCCGTCTGGGCTAGCAAACGGTGAGCAGTACTTC. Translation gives CASTPSGLANGEQYF. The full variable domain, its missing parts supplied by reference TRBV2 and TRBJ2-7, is EPEVTQTPSHQVTQMGQEVILRCVPISNHLYFYWYRQILGQKVEFLVSFYNNEISEKSEIFDDQFSVERPDGSNFTLKIRSTKLEDSAMYFCASTPSGLANGEQYFGPGTRLTVT.

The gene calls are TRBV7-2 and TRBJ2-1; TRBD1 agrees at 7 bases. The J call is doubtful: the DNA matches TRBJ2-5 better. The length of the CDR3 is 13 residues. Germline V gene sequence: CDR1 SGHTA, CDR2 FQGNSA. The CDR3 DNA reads TGTGCCAGCAACCCGACAGGGATTGGGACCCAGTACTTC. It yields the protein CASNPTGIGTQYF.